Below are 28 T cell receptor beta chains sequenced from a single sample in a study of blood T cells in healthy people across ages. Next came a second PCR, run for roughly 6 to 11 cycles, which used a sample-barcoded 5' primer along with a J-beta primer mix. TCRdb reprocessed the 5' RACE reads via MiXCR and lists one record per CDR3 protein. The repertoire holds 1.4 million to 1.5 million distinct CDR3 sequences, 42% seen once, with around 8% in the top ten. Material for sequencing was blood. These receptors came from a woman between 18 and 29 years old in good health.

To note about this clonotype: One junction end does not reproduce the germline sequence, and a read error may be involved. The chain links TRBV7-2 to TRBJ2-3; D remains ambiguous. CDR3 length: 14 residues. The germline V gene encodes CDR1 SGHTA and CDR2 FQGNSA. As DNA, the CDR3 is TGTGCCGGCAGCTTATACCAGGCCTCGGATACGCAGTATTTT. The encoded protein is CAGSLYQASDTQYF.

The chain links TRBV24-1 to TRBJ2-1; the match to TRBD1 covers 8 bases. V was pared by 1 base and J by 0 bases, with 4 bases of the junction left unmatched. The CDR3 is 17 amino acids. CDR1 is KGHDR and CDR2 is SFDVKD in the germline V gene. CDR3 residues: CATSDLDRGNSYNEQFF. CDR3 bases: TGTGCCACCAGTGATTTAGACAGGGGAAACTCCTACAATGAGCAGTTCTTC.

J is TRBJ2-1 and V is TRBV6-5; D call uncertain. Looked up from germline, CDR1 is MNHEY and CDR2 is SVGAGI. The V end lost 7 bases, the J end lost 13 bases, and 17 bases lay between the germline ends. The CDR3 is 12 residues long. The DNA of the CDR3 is TGTGCCAGCACGGCTCCAGAGAAGACCCAGTTCTTC. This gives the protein CASTAPEKTQFF.

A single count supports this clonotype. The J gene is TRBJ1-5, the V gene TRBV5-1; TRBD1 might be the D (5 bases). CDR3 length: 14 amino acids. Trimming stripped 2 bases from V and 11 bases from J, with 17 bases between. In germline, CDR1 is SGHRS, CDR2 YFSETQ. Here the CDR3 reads CASSLGGAGQSQHF. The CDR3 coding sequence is TGCGCCAGCAGCTTAGGAGGGGCAGGGCAGTCCCAGCATTTT. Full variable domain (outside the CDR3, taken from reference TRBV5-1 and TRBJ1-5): KAGVTQTPRYLIKTRGQQVTLSCSPISGHRSVSWYQQTPGQGLQFLFEYFSETQRNKGNFPGRFSGRQFSNSRSEMNVSTLELGDSALYLCASSLGGAGQSQHFGDGTRLSIL.

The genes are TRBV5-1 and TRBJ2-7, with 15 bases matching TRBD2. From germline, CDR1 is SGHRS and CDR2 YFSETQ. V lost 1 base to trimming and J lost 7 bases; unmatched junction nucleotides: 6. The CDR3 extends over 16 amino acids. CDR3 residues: CASSLPGTSGRNEQYF. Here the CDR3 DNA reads TGCGCCAGCAGCTTGCCTGGGACTAGCGGGAGGAATGAGCAGTACTTC.

CDR3 loop: CASSQQRTGAEKLFF. The CDR3 DNA sequence: TGCGCCAGCAGCCAACAAAGGACGGGGGCTGAAAAACTGTTTTTT. The chain combines TRBV4-1 with TRBJ1-4; D might be TRBD1 (6 bases). The germline CDR1 and CDR2 sequences are MGHRA and YSYEKL. This CDR3 is 15 amino acids long. V gave up 2 bases and J gave up 7 bases, with 14 bases separating them.

CDR3 loop: CASSLATSGSYEQYF. The CDR3 bases are TGTGCCAGCAGCTTAGCGACTAGCGGGAGTTACGAGCAGTACTTC. The chain employs TRBV7-2 and TRBJ2-7, with TRBD2 identical over 12 bases. This CDR3 contains 15 residues. Germline CDR1 and CDR2: SGHTA and FQGNSA. J gave up 4 bases and V 0 bases, and 1 base lay outside the gene matches.

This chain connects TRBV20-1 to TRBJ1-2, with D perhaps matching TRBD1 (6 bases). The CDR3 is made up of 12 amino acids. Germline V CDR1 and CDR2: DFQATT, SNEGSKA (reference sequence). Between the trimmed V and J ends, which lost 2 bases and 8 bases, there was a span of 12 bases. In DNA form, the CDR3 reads TGCAGTGCTAGACGGCAAGGGGGGGGCTACACCTTC. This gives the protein CSARRQGGGYTF.

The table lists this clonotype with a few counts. The CDR3 coding sequence is TGTGCCAGCAGCCAGAAGCGGGGGGGAGAGCAGTTCTTC. This translates into CASSQKRGGEQFF. This sequence joins TRBV3-1 and TRBJ2-1; 10 bases agree with TRBD2. The germline V gene encodes CDR1 LGHDT and CDR2 YNNKEL (reference sequence). The CDR3 extends over 13 amino acids. The V segment lost 3 bases and the J segment 10 bases; nucleotides outside the gene matches: 3.

Here the CDR3 reads CAISEPGEGQTSGNTIYF. CDR3 DNA sequence: TGTGCCATCAGTGAGCCCGGGGAGGGGCAGACCTCTGGAAACACCATATATTTT. V is TRBV10-3 and J is TRBJ1-3; weak D call: TRBD1 (5 bases). Germline V lookup: CDR1 ENHRY, CDR2 SYGVKD. V was cut by 2 bases and J by 0 bases, with 17 bases left in between. The CDR3 is made up of 18 amino acids.

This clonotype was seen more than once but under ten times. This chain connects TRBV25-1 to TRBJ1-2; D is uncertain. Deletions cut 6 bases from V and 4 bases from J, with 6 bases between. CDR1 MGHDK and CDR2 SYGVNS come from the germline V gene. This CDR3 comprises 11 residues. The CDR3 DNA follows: TGTGCCAGCAGACATCCCTATGGCTACACCTTC. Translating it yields CASRHPYGYTF.

The CDR3 sequence: CASSYPGTRKGGGNTEAFF. In DNA form, the CDR3 reads TGTGCCAGCAGTTACCCCGGGACCAGGAAAGGCGGTGGGAACACTGAAGCTTTCTTT. The gene calls are TRBV6-5 and TRBJ1-1; maybe TRBD1 (5 bases). Germline CDR1 MNHEY, CDR2 SVGAGI. Between the trimmed V and J ends, which lost 2 bases and 1 base, there was a span of 23 bases. This CDR3 is 19 amino acids long.

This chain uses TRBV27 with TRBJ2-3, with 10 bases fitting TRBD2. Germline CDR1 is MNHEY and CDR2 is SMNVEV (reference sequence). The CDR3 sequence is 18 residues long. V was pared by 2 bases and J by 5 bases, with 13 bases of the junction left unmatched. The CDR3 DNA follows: TGTGCCAGCAGTTTAGTCCCTCGGCTAGCGGGGGCGGGAGATACGCAGTATTTT. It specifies CASSLVPRLAGAGDTQYF.

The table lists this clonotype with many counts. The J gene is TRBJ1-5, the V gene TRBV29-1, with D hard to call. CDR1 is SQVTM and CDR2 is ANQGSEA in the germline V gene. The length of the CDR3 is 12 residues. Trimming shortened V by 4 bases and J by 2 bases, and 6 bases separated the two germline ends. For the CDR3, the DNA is TGCAGCGTTGGTGGAGGCAATCAGCCCCAGCATTTT. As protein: CSVGGGNQPQHF.

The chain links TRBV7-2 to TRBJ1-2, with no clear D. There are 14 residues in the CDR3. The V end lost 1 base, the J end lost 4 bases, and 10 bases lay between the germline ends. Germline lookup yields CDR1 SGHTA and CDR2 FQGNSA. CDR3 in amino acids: CASSLVSPRYGYTF. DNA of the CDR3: TGTGCCAGCAGCTTAGTCAGCCCCCGCTATGGCTACACCTTC.

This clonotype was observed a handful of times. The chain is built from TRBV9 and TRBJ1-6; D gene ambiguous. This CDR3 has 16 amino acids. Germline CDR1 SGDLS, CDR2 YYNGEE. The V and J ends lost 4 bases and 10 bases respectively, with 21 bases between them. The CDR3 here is CASSPVPGAIESPLHF. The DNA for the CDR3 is TGTGCCAGCAGCCCCGTGCCGGGAGCGATTGAGTCACCCCTCCACTTT.

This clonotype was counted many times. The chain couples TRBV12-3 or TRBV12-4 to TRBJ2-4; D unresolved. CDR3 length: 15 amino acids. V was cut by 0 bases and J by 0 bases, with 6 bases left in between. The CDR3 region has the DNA TGTGCCAGCAGTTTAGCGGGTCTAGCCAAAAACATTCAGTACTTC. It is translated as CASSLAGLAKNIQYF.

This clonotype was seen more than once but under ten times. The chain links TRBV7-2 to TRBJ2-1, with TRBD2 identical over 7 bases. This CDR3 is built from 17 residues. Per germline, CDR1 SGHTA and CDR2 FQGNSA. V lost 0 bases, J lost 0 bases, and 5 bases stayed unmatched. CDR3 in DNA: TGTGCCAGCAGCTTAGCCAGCGGGATCACCTCCTACAATGAGCAGTTCTTC. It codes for CASSLASGITSYNEQFF.

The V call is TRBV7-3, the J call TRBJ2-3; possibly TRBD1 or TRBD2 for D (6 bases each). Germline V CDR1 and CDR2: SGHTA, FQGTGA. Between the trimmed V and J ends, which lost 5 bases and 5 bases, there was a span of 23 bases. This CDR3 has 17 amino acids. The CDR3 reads CASSLTKGGGLQDTQYF. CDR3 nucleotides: TGTGCCAGCAGCCTCACCAAGGGGGGCGGACTACAAGATACGCAGTATTTT.

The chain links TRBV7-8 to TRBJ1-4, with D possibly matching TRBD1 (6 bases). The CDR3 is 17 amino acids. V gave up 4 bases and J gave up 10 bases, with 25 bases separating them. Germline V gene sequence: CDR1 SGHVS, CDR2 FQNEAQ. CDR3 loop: CASSSRGSGGGSGKLFF. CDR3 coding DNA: TGTGCCAGCAGCTCCAGGGGCTCGGGTGGTGGGAGTGGAAAACTGTTTTTT. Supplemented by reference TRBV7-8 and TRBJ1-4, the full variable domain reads GAGVSQSPRYKVAKRGQDVALRCDPISGHVSLFWYQQALGQGPEFLTYFQNEAQLDKSGLPSDRFFAERPEGSVSTLKIQRTQQEDSAVYLCASSSRGSGGGSGKLFFGSGTQLSVL.

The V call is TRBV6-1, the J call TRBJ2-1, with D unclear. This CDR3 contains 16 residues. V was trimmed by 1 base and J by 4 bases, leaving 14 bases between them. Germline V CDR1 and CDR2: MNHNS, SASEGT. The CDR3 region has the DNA TGTGCCAGCAGTGAAGGTGTTAGCACGAGGTACAATGAGCAGTTCTTC. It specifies CASSEGVSTRYNEQFF.

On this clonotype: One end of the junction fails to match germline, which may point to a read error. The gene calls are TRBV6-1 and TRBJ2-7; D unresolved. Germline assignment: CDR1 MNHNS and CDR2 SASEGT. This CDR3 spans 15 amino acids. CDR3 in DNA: TGTGCCGGCAGTGAGGTTAGGTTAAGCTCCTACGAGCAGTACTTC. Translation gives CAGSEVRLSSYEQYF.

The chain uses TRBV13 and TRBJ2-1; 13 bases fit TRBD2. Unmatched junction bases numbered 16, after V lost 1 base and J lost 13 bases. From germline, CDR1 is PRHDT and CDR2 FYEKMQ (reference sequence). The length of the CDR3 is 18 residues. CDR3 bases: TGTGCCAGCAGCTTAGATGGCTGGACTAGCGGGAGTACAGATTTTCAGTTCTTC. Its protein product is CASSLDGWTSGSTDFQFF.

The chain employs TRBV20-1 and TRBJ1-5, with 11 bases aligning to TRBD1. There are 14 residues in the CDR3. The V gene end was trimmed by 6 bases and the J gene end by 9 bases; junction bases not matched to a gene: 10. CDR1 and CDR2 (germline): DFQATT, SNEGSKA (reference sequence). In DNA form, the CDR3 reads TGCAGTGCGGACCGGGGACAGGGGGGTTCGCCCCAGCATTTT. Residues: CSADRGQGGSPQHF.

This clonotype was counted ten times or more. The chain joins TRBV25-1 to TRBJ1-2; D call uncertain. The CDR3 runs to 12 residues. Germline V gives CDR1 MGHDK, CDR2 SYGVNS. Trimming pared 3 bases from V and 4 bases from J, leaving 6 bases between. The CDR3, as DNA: TGTGCCAGCAGTGAGGCGGGCTATGGCTACACCTTC. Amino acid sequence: CASSEAGYGYTF.

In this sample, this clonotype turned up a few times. DNA for the CDR3: TGTGCCAGCAGCTCCCCAGGCAAAAGCACAGATACGCAGTATTTT. Its translation: CASSSPGKSTDTQYF. The chain employs TRBV7-2 and TRBJ2-3; D unresolved. V lost 4 bases and J lost 0, with 11 bases in between. Germline V CDR1 and CDR2: SGHTA, FQGNSA. The CDR3 covers 15 residues. Drawing the rest from reference TRBV7-2 and TRBJ2-3, the complete variable domain is GAGVSQSPSNKVTEKGKDVELRCDPISGHTALYWYRQSLGQGLEFLIYFQGNSAPDKSGLPSDRFSAERTGGSVSTLTIQRTQQEDSAVYLCASSSPGKSTDTQYFGPGTRLTVL.

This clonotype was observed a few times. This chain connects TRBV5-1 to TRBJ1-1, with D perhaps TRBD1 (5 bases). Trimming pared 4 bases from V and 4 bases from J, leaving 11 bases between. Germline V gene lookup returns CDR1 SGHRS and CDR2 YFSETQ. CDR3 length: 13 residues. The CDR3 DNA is TGCGCCAGCAGCGTAGAGGGGACCACTGAAGCTTTCTTT. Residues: CASSVEGTTEAFF.

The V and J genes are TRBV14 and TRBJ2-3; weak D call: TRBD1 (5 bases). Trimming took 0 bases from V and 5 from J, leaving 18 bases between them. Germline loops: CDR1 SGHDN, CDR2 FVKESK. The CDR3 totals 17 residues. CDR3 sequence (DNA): TGTGCCAGCAGCCAAGACTTTTCCGGACACATGGGAGATACGCAGTATTTT. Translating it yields CASSQDFSGHMGDTQYF.